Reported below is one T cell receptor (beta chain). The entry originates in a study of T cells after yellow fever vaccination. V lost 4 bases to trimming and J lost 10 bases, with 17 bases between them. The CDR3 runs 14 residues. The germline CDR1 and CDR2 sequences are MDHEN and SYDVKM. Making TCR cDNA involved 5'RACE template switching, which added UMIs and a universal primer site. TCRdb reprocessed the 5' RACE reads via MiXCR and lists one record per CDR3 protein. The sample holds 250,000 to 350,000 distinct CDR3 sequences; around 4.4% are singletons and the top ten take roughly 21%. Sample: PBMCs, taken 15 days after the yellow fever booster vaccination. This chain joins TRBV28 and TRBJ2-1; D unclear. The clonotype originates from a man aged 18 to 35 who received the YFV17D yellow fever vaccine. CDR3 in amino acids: CASSSFLSELEQFF. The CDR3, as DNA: TGTGCCAGCAGTTCGTTCCTAAGCGAGTTGGAGCAGTTCTTC.